Presented here are 21 T cell receptor beta chains from one specimen sequenced in a study of blood T cell repertoires in COVID-19. Clones were read by immunoSEQ multiplex PCR, and TCRdb kept only the in-frame ones, dropping some. The table lists about 250,000 clones, approximately 86% of them singletons, with about 1.7% in the top ten. The sample taken for sequencing was peripheral blood. All receptors come from a woman between 55 and 75 years old who had recovered from COVID-19.

The chain combines TRBV7-9 with TRBJ2-1; maybe TRBD2 (6 bases). Per the germline V gene, CDR1 is SEHNR and CDR2 is FQNEAQ (reference sequence). V gave up 0 bases and J gave up 6 bases, with 15 bases separating them. The CDR3 has 16 amino acids. In DNA, the CDR3 is TGTGCCAGCAGCTTAGCGTTTCCGGAGGGTCGCAATGAGCAGTTCTTC. Protein sequence: CASSLAFPEGRNEQFF.

This clone was observed a handful of times. In DNA, the CDR3 is TGTGCCAGTAGTACGAGGGAGGAGCGGGAAAAACTGTTTTTT. Translation: CASSTREEREKLFF. The rearrangement links TRBV19 to TRBJ1-4, with D uncertain. The CDR3 sequence is 14 residues long. Trimming left V 4 bases short and J 8 bases short, with 14 bases between. Germline CDR1 LNHDA, CDR2 SQIVND (reference sequence).

This rearrangement joins TRBV28 to TRBJ1-2; D may be TRBD1 (6 bases). This CDR3 spans 16 amino acids. In germline, CDR1 is MDHEN, CDR2 SYDVKM. V lost 2 bases and J lost 8, with 21 bases in between. The CDR3: CASSLGGGEGGKGYTF. The CDR3 DNA sequence: TGTGCCAGCAGTTTAGGGGGGGGCGAGGGTGGAAAAGGCTACACCTTC.

The CDR3: CASSRLRLQRNTEAFF. In DNA, the CDR3 is TGTGCCAGCAGCCGACTTAGGTTGCAGAGGAACACTGAAGCTTTCTTT. The chain employs TRBV11-1 and TRBJ1-1; the D is unclear. The V gene's germline CDR1 is SGHAT and CDR2 FQDESV (reference sequence). V gave up 5 bases and J gave up 1 base, with 17 bases separating them. This CDR3 region has 16 residues.

The chain links TRBV6-6 to TRBJ2-7, with D tentatively TRBD1 (5 bases). This CDR3 contains 16 residues. Between the trimmed V and J ends, which lost 7 bases and 6 bases, there was a span of 25 bases. CDR1 is MNHNY and CDR2 is SVGAGI in the germline V gene (reference sequence). CDR3 sequence: CASTEASGRASSEQYF. The CDR3 region has the DNA TGTGCCAGCACCGAAGCCTCGGGCAGGGCCTCGTCCGAGCAGTACTTC.

As concerns this clone: Different DNA sequences within this sample yield the same CDR3. This chain connects TRBV10-3 to TRBJ2-3; 11 positions agree with TRBD2. This CDR3 is built from 16 residues. Germline V gives CDR1 ENHRY, CDR2 SYGVKD. V lost 5 bases, J lost 0 bases, and 4 bases stayed unmatched. The CDR3 DNA sequence: TGTGCCATCAGTACCGGGACTAGCGGCAGCACAGATACGCAGTATTTT. It yields the protein CAISTGTSGSTDTQYF.

The chain uses TRBV28 and TRBJ2-7, with D possibly matching TRBD1 (6 bases). The CDR3 extends over 16 amino acids. Between the trimmed V and J ends, which lost 7 bases and 3 bases, there was a span of 22 bases. Germline V CDR1 and CDR2: MDHEN, SYDVKM. For the CDR3, the DNA is TGTGCCAGCATTGTAGGGGGACCCTCCGGGGACTACGAGCAGTACTTC. Protein product: CASIVGGPSGDYEQYF.

The CDR3 loop reads CASSLRGRNWNQETQYF. The CDR3 coding sequence is TGTGCCAGCAGCTTAAGGGGCCGAAACTGGAACCAAGAGACCCAGTACTTC. V usage is TRBV7-6 and J usage is TRBJ2-5, with D perhaps matching TRBD1 (5 bases). The germline V gene has CDR1 SGHVS and CDR2 FNYEAQ. The germline V and J ends were trimmed by 2 bases and 0 bases, with 16 bases remaining between them. The length of the CDR3 is 17 residues.

This chain uses TRBV5-1 with TRBJ2-1, with 10 bases fitting TRBD1. The CDR3 has 16 amino acids. V shed 0 bases and J 8 bases; nucleotides not matched to a gene: 8. CDR1 is SGHRS and CDR2 is YFSETQ in the germline V gene. CDR3 sequence reads: CASSLDGTGVMHEQFF. The CDR3 DNA sequence: TGCGCCAGCAGCTTGGACGGGACAGGGGTTATGCATGAGCAGTTCTTC.

This clone was observed a single time. The rearrangement uses TRBV9 and TRBJ2-1; tentatively, D is TRBD1 (6 bases). CDR1 SGDLS and CDR2 YYNGEE come from the germline V gene. V was clipped by 3 bases and J by 8 bases, with 18 bases between them. The CDR3 extends over 15 amino acids. This CDR3 reads CASSDTGTSSDEQFF. The CDR3 coding sequence is TGTGCCAGCAGCGACACAGGGACGTCTTCCGATGAGCAGTTCTTC.

This sequence joins TRBV7-6 and TRBJ2-7, with 9 nucleotides matching TRBD2. Germline loops: CDR1 SGHVS, CDR2 FNYEAQ. The CDR3 totals 17 residues. The ends lost 1 base at V and 0 bases at J; junction bases unmatched: 7. CDR3 amino acids: CASSLDSGGPSSYEQYF. CDR3 coding DNA: TGTGCCAGCAGCTTAGATAGCGGGGGACCAAGCTCCTACGAGCAGTACTTC.

The chain combines TRBV18 with TRBJ2-7, with TRBD2 identical over 7 bases. V lost 3 bases and J lost 5; bases outside the gene matches: 10. The germline V gene has CDR1 KGHSH and CDR2 LQKENI. The CDR3 totals 15 residues. The CDR3 spells CASSPGIAGTHEQYF. CDR3 nucleotides: TGTGCCAGCTCACCCGGGATAGCGGGTACCCACGAGCAGTACTTC.

CDR3 sequence reads: CSASQFGQSSPGIYQETQYF. The CDR3 region has the DNA TGCAGTGCTAGTCAATTCGGTCAGTCCTCCCCCGGGATATACCAAGAGACCCAGTACTTC. The rearrangement joins TRBV20-1 to TRBJ2-5, with D tentatively TRBD2 (5 bases). Germline V lookup: CDR1 DFQATT, CDR2 SNEGSKA (reference sequence). V gave up 3 bases and J gave up 0 bases, with 29 bases separating them. This CDR3 has 20 amino acids.

The CDR3 DNA is TGTGCCAGCAGCCCCGGACGGAGGATCTATAATTCACCCCTCCACTTT. It specifies CASSPGRRIYNSPLHF. This chain uses TRBV5-8 with TRBJ1-6; D is ambiguous. The CDR3 loop spans 16 amino acids. Trimming cost V 4 bases and J 3 bases, with 14 bases left between them. The germline V gene has CDR1 SGHTS and CDR2 YDEGEE.

The V call is TRBV13, the J call TRBJ2-3, with TRBD1 as a possible D gene (5 bases). The CDR3 has 13 amino acids. Germline V gene data show CDR1 as PRHDT and CDR2 as FYEKMQ (reference sequence). The V and J ends lost 1 base and 4 bases respectively, with 6 bases between them. The CDR3 region has the DNA TGTGCCAGCAGCTTAGCAGGGCCAGATACGCAGTATTTT. Amino acids: CASSLAGPDTQYF.

The CDR3 DNA follows: TGTGCCAGCTCACCTACTAGCGGGGGGGACAATGAGCAGTTCTTC. As protein: CASSPTSGGDNEQFF. V usage is TRBV18 and J usage is TRBJ2-1, with 13 bases lining up with TRBD2. In germline, CDR1 is KGHSH, CDR2 LQKENI. There are 15 residues in the CDR3. V shed 3 bases and J 5 bases; nucleotides not matched to a gene: 1.

The chain employs TRBV28 and TRBJ1-6; D call uncertain. The germline gives CDR1 MDHEN, CDR2 SYDVKM. CDR3 size: 14 residues. V shed 5 bases and J shed 0 bases, with 5 bases lying between them. CDR3 in DNA: TGTGCCAGCAGTGGCCGCTCCTATAATTCACCCCTCCACTTT. Its translation: CASSGRSYNSPLHF.

This clone came up a few times. This chain uses TRBV19 with TRBJ2-2; tentatively, D is TRBD2 (5 bases). The CDR3 contains 17 residues. Trimming stripped 10 bases from V and 6 bases from J, with 27 bases between. Germline lookup yields CDR1 LNHDA and CDR2 SQIVND (reference sequence). The CDR3 reads CAIVAGRRGLGAGELFF. The CDR3 coding sequence is TGTGCCATCGTGGCGGGTCGCCGGGGTCTGGGTGCCGGGGAGCTGTTTTTT.

V gene TRBV6-2 or TRBV6-3 combines with J gene TRBJ1-2; the match to TRBD1 covers 11 bases. Germline CDR1 MNHEY, CDR2 SVGEGT. The CDR3 has 16 amino acids. The V segment lost 2 bases and the J segment 3 bases; nucleotides outside the gene matches: 5. The CDR3 region is CASSYRGTGGDYGYTF. CDR3 sequence (DNA): TGTGCCAGCAGTTACAGAGGGACAGGGGGAGACTATGGCTACACCTTC.

The chain is built from TRBV19 and TRBJ2-1; 7 nucleotides match TRBD2. The V gene's germline CDR1 is LNHDA and CDR2 SQIVND (reference sequence). The CDR3 covers 14 residues. Trimming took 6 bases from V and 8 from J; bases not matched to a gene: 10. The CDR3 protein is CASSPSGANDEQFF. Here the CDR3 DNA reads TGTGCCAGTAGCCCAAGCGGGGCCAACGATGAGCAGTTCTTC.

This chain uses TRBV4-3 with TRBJ2-7; weak D call: TRBD1 (7 bases). Looked up from germline, CDR1 is LGHNA and CDR2 is YSLEER. This CDR3 has 15 amino acids. Trimming took 1 base from V and 3 from J, leaving 13 bases between them. CDR3: CASSQGRGPNYEQYF. The CDR3 DNA reads TGCGCCAGCAGCCAAGGGAGGGGGCCGAACTACGAGCAGTACTTC.